This T cell receptor (beta chain) was identified during a study of blood T cells in healthy people across ages. Extracted total RNA amounted to at least 5.5 micrograms for each sample. Study-wide findings and caveats: Any conclusive comparison of naive versus antigen-experienced cells was prevented by using unsorted PBMCs. A roughly linear age-dependent decrease characterized TCR beta diversity per million T cells.

A second roughly 7 to 12 cycle PCR used barcoded and J-beta primers. In TCRdb, the 5' RACE reads were re-called with MiXCR into one record per CDR3 protein. Of some 800,000 distinct CDR3 sequences listed, 25% are singletons. On this clonotype: Its antigen is still unknown. The junction and the germline gene differ at one end; a read error may be behind it.

The CDR3 spans 15 residues. CDR1 is LNHDA and CDR2 is SQIVND in the germline V gene (reference sequence). In addition, the sample was reused for a study of T cells of mothers and their children. That study reports: Each mother yielded more than 8 million TCR beta CDR3 reads. Each child yielded about 3 million reads.

The chain uses TRBV19 and TRBJ2-1; D is tentatively TRBD1 or TRBD2 (6 bases each). This sequence was found in a boy younger than 18 in good health. Sequenced: blood. This CDR3 is CASSEWGAPYNEQFF. In nucleotides, the CDR3 is TGTGCTAGTAGTGAATGGGGGGCCCCCTACAATGAGCAGTTCTTC.